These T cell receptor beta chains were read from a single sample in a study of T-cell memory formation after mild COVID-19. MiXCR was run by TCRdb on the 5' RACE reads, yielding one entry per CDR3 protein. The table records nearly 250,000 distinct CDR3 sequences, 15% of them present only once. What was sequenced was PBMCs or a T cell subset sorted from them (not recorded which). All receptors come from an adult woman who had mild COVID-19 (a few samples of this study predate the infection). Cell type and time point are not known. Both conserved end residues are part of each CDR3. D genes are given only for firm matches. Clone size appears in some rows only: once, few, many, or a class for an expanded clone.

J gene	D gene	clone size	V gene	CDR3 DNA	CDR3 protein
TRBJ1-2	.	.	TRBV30	TGTGCCTGGGAAGCCCTCGCTGGTGGACCACTAAACTATGGCTACACCTTC	CAWEALAGGPLNYGYTF
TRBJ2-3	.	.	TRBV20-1	TGCAGTGCTAGAGATCGACGGGCCTATAGCACAGATACGCAGTATTTT	CSARDRRAYSTDTQYF
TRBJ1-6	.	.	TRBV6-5	TGTGCCAGCAGTTACTCGACAGTTGATTCACCCCTCCACTTT	CASSYSTVDSPLHF
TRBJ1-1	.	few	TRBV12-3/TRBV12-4	TGTGCCAGCAGTTTGGTGAAACAGGGAGGGATCTTT	CASSLVKQGGIF
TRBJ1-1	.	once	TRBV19	TGTGCCAGTAGTATAGGAGGTACTGTGAACACTGAAGCTTTCTTT	CASSIGGTVNTEAFF
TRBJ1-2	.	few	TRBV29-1	TGCAGCGTTGAAATGGTCTATGGCTACACCTTC	CSVEMVYGYTF
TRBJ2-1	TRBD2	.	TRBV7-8	TGTGCCAGCAGCCAAAGCCGGACTAGGGACCGGATGCAGTTCTTC	CASSQSRTRDRMQFF
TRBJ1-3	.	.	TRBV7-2	TGTGCCAGCAGCCCCCAACAGGGAAACACCATATATTTT	CASSPQQGNTIYF
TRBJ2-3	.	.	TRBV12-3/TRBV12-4	TGTGCCAGCAGTTTAGAGACTAGCACAGATACGCAGTATTTT	CASSLETSTDTQYF
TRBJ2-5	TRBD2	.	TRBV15	TGTGCCACCAGTCGTGGGAGGGCCGGAGAGACCCAGTACTTC	CATSRGRAGETQYF
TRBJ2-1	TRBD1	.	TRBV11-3	TGTGCCAGCAGCGATCGGACAGGGTTTTATGAGCAGTTCTTC	CASSDRTGFYEQFF
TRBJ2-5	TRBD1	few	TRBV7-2	TGTGCCAGCAGCTTAAGACAGGGTCAGACCCAGTACTTC	CASSLRQGQTQYF
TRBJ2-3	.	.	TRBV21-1	TGTGCCAGCAGCAAACCGCACGGACTAGCGGGAGACATGAATACGCAGTATTTT	CASSKPHGLAGDMNTQYF
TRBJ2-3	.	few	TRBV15	TGTGCCACCAGCAGAGGGACCAGAGTAGATACGCAGTATTTT	CATSRGTRVDTQYF
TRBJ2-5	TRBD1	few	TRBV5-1	TGCGCCAGCAGCTTGGGACAGGGGGGACAAGAGACCCAGTACTTC	CASSLGQGGQETQYF
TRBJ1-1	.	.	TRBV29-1	TGCAGCGTGCTGGGGGGGCGGTCAGAAGCTTTCTTT	CSVLGGRSEAFF
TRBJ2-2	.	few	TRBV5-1	TGCGCCAGCAGCTTGGACAGGATGGCCGGGGAGCTGTTTTTT	CASSLDRMAGELFF
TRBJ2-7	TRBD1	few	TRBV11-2	TGTGCCAGCAGCTTAGGCTTACAGGGGATACAGCAGTACTTC	CASSLGLQGIQQYF
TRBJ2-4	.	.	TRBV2	TGTGCCAGCACACTGGAAACAAACATTCAGTACTTC	CASTLETNIQYF
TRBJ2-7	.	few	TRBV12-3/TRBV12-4	TGTGCCAGCAGCCCCTTGCCCCCCTACGAGCAGTACTTC	CASSPLPPYEQYF
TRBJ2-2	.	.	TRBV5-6	TGTGCCAGCAGCTCGGAGATGGGGAACACCGGGGAGCTGTTTTTT	CASSSEMGNTGELFF
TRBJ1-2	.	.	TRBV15	TGTGCCACCACCCAGTCCTCCTCGGGCTACACCTTC	CATTQSSSGYTF
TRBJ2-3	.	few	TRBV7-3	TGTGCCAGCAGCTTATTAGGTGGGCCAGATACGCAGTATTTT	CASSLLGGPDTQYF
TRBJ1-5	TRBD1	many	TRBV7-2	TGTGCCAGCAGCTCGGACAGGGATCAGCCCCAGCATTTT	CASSSDRDQPQHF
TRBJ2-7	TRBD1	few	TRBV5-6	TGTGCCAGCACCACATCACAGGGGCGAAGAGGATACGAGCAGTACTTC	CASTTSQGRRGYEQYF
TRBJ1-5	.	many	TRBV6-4	TGTGCCAGCAGCGGGGTCCTCGGGCATCAGCCCCAGCATTTT	CASSGVLGHQPQHF
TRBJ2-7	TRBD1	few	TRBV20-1	TGCAGTGCTAGTGATCCCGGACAGGGATTGTACGAGCAGTACTTC	CSASDPGQGLYEQYF
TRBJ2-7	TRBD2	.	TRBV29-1	TGCAGCGCCGGGACTAGCGGGAGGAGAGGGCAGTACTTC	CSAGTSGRRGQYF
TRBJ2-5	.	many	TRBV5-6	TGTGCCAGCAGCTTGCTACAGGATGTTGGGAGACGGGAGACCCAGTACTTC	CASSLLQDVGRRETQYF
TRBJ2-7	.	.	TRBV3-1	TGTGCCAGCAGCCAGCGGCGTACCCTCTACGAGCAGTACTTC	CASSQRRTLYEQYF
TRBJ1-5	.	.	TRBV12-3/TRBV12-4	TGTGCCAGCAGTTTCCCCCTTGGAACCCAGCATTTT	CASSFPLGTQHF
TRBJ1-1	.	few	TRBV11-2	TGTGCCAGCAGCTTCAGTGACAGGGAAGCTTTCTTT	CASSFSDREAFF
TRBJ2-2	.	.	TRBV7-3	TGTGCCAGCAGCAGGGGATTTAACACCGGGGAGCTGTTTTTT	CASSRGFNTGELFF
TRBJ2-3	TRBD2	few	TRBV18	TGTGCCAGCTCACCGGCCTCCCCAAGCGGGGGGGGTACGCAGTATTTT	CASSPASPSGGGTQYF
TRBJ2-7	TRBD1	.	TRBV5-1	TGCGCCAGCAGCCGCTACCGGGACAGGGGGCACGAGCAGTACTTC	CASSRYRDRGHEQYF
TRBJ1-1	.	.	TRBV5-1	TGCGCCAGCAGCTGGGACGGGCTGAACACTGAAGCTTTCTTT	CASSWDGLNTEAFF
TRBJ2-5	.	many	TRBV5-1	TGCGCCAGCAGCTTCCAAGAGACCCAGTACTTC	CASSFQETQYF
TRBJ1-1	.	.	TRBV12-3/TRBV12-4	TGTGCCAGCAGTCTCCGGTGGGACACTGAAGCTTTCTTT	CASSLRWDTEAFF
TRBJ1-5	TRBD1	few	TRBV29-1	TGCAGCGCAGGGACAGACAATCAGCCCCAGCATTTT	CSAGTDNQPQHF
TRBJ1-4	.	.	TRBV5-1	TGCGCCAGCAGCTTGGGACCGAGTAATGAAAAACTGTTTTTT	CASSLGPSNEKLFF
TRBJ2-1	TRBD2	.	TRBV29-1	TGCAGCGCCCCTACACTAGCGGGAGGGCCTTATGAGCAGTTCTTC	CSAPTLAGGPYEQFF
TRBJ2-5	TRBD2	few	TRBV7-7	TGTGCCAGCAGCGTTACTAGCGGGGGGACCCAAGAGACCCAGTACTTC	CASSVTSGGTQETQYF
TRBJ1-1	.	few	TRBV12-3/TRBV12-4	TGTGCCAGCAGTTTGAAGGGTTCGAACACTGAAGCTTTCTTT	CASSLKGSNTEAFF
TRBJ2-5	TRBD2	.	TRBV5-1	TGCGCCAGCAGCTTGGGCGGGGGGCTCCAAGAGACCCAGTACTTC	CASSLGGGLQETQYF
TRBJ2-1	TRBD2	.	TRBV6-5	TGTGCCAGCAGCCATCGCACCCTCGGTGCGGGGGATTACAATGAGCAGTTCTTC	CASSHRTLGAGDYNEQFF
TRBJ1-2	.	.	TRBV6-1	TGTGCCACGGCACGGACTAACTATGGCTACACCTTC	CATARTNYGYTF
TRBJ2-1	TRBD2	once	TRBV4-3	TGCGCCAGCAGCCAGGAACTAGCGGGAGGTTTGGGAGAGCAGTTCTTC	CASSQELAGGLGEQFF
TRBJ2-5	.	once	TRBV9	TGTGCCAGCAGCGACGGGACAATAAGCCAAGAGACCCAGTACTTC	CASSDGTISQETQYF
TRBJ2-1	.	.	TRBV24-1	TGTGCCACCAGTGATATAGGACAGGGAGCGGGGGAGCAGTTCTTC	CATSDIGQGAGEQFF
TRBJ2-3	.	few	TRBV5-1	TGCGCCAGCAGCTTGGCCGCTGGAGATACGCAGTATTTT	CASSLAAGDTQYF
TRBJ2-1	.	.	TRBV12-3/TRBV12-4	TGTGCCAGCAGTTTTGGTGGGGAGGCCGGTGGGCAGTTCTTC	CASSFGGEAGGQFF
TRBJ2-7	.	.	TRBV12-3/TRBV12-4	TGTGCCAGCACAGCGCTCTACGAGCAGTACTTC	CASTALYEQYF
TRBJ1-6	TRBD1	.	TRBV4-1	TGCGCCAGCAGCCAATCGGGACAGGGGAGTTCACCCCTCCACTTT	CASSQSGQGSSPLHF
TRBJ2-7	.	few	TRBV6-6	TGTGCCAGCAGTTATAGCCCACGAACTAACGAGCAGTACTTC	CASSYSPRTNEQYF